A single sample is the source of the 29 T cell receptor beta chains below, sequenced in a study of T cell responses to AZD1222 COVID-19 vaccine. Sequencing used immunoSEQ multiplex PCR; TCRdb keeps in-frame clones, though not all of them. This sample yields about 77,000 clones, of which more than 90% are seen a single time; roughly 5% belongs to the top ten. Specimen: peripheral blood, collected 28 days after the second AZD1222 dose. Receptors were obtained from an adult who received the AZD1222 COVID-19 vaccine.

The chain couples TRBV18 to TRBJ2-7, with 14 bases that match TRBD2. Germline values: CDR1 KGHSH, CDR2 LQKENI. There are 18 residues in the CDR3. Trimming at V came to 5 bases and at J to 0 bases, leaving 9 bases not matched to a gene. The CDR3 sequence: CASSTTSGRAGTSYEQYF. The CDR3 nucleotides read TGTGCCAGCTCAACGACTAGCGGGAGGGCAGGAACCTCCTACGAGCAGTACTTC.

The chain has TRBV16 and TRBJ2-2; TRBD1 matches 9 bases. This CDR3 has 16 residues. Germline values: CDR1 KGHSY, CDR2 FQNENV. V was pared by 4 bases and J by 5 bases, with 8 bases of the junction left unmatched. The CDR3, as DNA: TGTGCCAGCAGCCGGGACAGGGAAAGAAGAACCGGGGAGCTGTTTTTT. Translation gives CASSRDRERRTGELFF.

The chain couples TRBV5-4 to TRBJ1-5; no firm D call. V lost 1 base, J lost 4 bases, and 12 bases lay in between. Per germline, CDR1 SGHNT and CDR2 YYREEE (reference sequence). There are 15 residues in the CDR3. The CDR3 sequence: CASSLNPLANQPQHF. CDR3 bases: TGTGCCAGCAGCTTGAACCCACTAGCGAATCAGCCCCAGCATTTT.

The rearrangement links TRBV12-3 or TRBV12-4 to TRBJ1-1; no definite D call. Trimming took off 3 bases at V and 10 bases at J, with 15 bases between the two ends. The CDR3 totals 13 residues. CDR3 amino acids: CASSFSEAVAAFF. The CDR3 nucleotides read TGTGCCAGCAGTTTCTCGGAGGCCGTGGCAGCTTTCTTT.

The V gene is TRBV7-9, the J gene TRBJ1-1; D is perhaps TRBD1 (6 bases). The V and J ends lost 4 bases and 11 bases respectively, with 14 bases between them. Germline values: CDR1 SEHNR, CDR2 FQNEAQ (reference sequence). The CDR3 is 12 amino acids. CDR3 nucleotides: TGTGCCAGCAGCTCGACAGGACTGGGGGCTTTCTTT. Encoded protein: CASSSTGLGAFF. The complete variable domain, with remaining parts taken from reference TRBV7-9 and TRBJ1-1, reads DTGVSQNPRHKITKRGQNVTFRCDPISEHNRLYWYRQTLGQGPEFLTYFQNEAQLEKSRLLSDRFSAERPKGSFSTLEIQRTEQGDSAMYLCASSSTGLGAFFGQGTRLTVV.

This chain links TRBV7-9 with TRBJ2-7, with TRBD2 as a possible D gene (5 bases). Germline CDR1 and CDR2: SEHNR and FQNEAQ (reference sequence). The CDR3 sequence is 12 residues long. V lost 0 bases and J lost 12, with 12 bases in between. CDR3 region: CASSLAAGWLYF. CDR3 DNA: TGTGCCAGCAGCTTAGCTGCGGGTTGGCTGTACTTC.

Here the CDR3 DNA reads TGTGCCAGCAGTTTAGGGGGGCAGGGGGCAACTGAAGCTTTCTTT. Its translation is CASSLGGQGATEAFF. The chain employs TRBV28 and TRBJ1-1, with 8 positions matching TRBD1. The CDR3 spans 15 residues. V lost 2 bases, J lost 5 bases, and 7 bases stayed unmatched. Germline V CDR1 and CDR2: MDHEN, SYDVKM.

The J gene is TRBJ2-5, the V gene TRBV9; no clear D gene. This CDR3 has 14 residues. Trimming left V 0 bases short and J 0 bases short, with 6 bases between. The germline V gene has CDR1 SGDLS and CDR2 YYNGEE. CDR3 region: CASSVAWNQETQYF. CDR3 bases: TGTGCCAGCAGCGTAGCCTGGAACCAAGAGACCCAGTACTTC. Supplemented by reference TRBV9 and TRBJ2-5, the full variable domain reads DSGVTQTPKHLITATGQRVTLRCSPRSGDLSVYWYQQSLDQGLQFLIQYYNGEERAKGNILERFSAQQFPDLHSELNLSSLELGDSALYFCASSVAWNQETQYFGPGTRLLVL.

The J gene is TRBJ1-2, the V gene TRBV3-1 (or the pseudogene TRBV3-2); the D is unclear. CDR3 length: 14 amino acids. Per germline, CDR1 LGHDT and CDR2 YNNKEL (reference sequence). Trimming removed 0 bases at V and 6 bases at J, with 11 bases between. This chain's CDR3 is CASSQDAEADGYTF. Written as DNA, the CDR3 is TGTGCCAGCAGCCAAGATGCAGAGGCCGATGGCTACACCTTC.

V gene TRBV19 combines with J gene TRBJ2-1, with TRBD1 matching 8 bases. The CDR3 contains 16 residues. V dropped 4 bases and J dropped 7; count of bases not matched to a gene: 12. Germline V gene data show CDR1 as LNHDA and CDR2 as SQIVND (reference sequence). The CDR3 DNA is TGTGCCAGTAGTAGACAGGGGTCAACGAATGGGAATGAGCAGTTCTTC. Protein sequence: CASSRQGSTNGNEQFF.

V gene TRBV5-8 combines with J gene TRBJ1-3; TRBD1 might be the D (6 bases). This CDR3 is 15 amino acids long. Germline loops: CDR1 SGHTS, CDR2 YDEGEE. V was cut by 4 bases and J by 0 bases, with 11 bases left in between. CDR3 loop: CASSLWTVSGNTIYF. In DNA, the CDR3 is TGTGCCAGCAGCCTCTGGACAGTCTCTGGAAACACCATATATTTT.

The V gene is TRBV5-5, the J gene TRBJ2-4; the match to TRBD2 covers 10 bases. V was clipped by 2 bases and J by 6 bases; unmatched bases: 5. The CDR3 has 15 residues. Germline lookup yields CDR1 SGHKS and CDR2 YYEKEE (reference sequence). DNA for the CDR3: TGTGCCAGCAGCTTTCCTAGCGGGAGTAGAAACATTCAGTACTTC. This codes for CASSFPSGSRNIQYF.

The chain links TRBV10-3 to TRBJ1-2; 7 bases are shared with TRBD1. From germline, CDR1 is ENHRY and CDR2 SYGVKD. The V segment lost 6 bases and the J segment 6 bases; nucleotides outside the gene matches: 10. This CDR3 region has 14 residues. The CDR3 is CAIRRWTGEDGYTF. As DNA, the CDR3 is TGTGCCATCAGAAGATGGACAGGAGAGGATGGCTACACCTTC.

The chain joins TRBV2 to TRBJ1-6; no clear D. This CDR3 is 12 amino acids long. From germline, CDR1 is SNHLY and CDR2 FYNNEI. Trimming cost V 9 bases and J 10 bases, with 13 bases left between them. CDR3 loop: CASGRLGSPLHF. The CDR3, as DNA: TGTGCCAGTGGACGACTCGGGTCACCCCTCCACTTT.

The chain recombines TRBV7-2 with TRBJ1-4, with 9 bases that match TRBD1. The CDR3 loop spans 15 amino acids. Trimming cost V 1 base and J 4 bases; bases outside gene matches: 1. The germline gives CDR1 SGHTA, CDR2 FQGNSA. Written as DNA, the CDR3 is TGTGCCAGCAGCTTAGGGGACAGGGTTAATGAAAAACTGTTTTTT. Amino acid sequence: CASSLGDRVNEKLFF. Full variable domain (remainder filled in from reference TRBV7-2 and TRBJ1-4): GAGVSQSPSNKVTEKGKDVELRCDPISGHTALYWYRQSLGQGLEFLIYFQGNSAPDKSGLPSDRFSAERTGGSVSTLTIQRTQQEDSAVYLCASSLGDRVNEKLFFGSGTQLSVL.

The J gene is TRBJ1-3, the V gene TRBV9; D is ambiguous. The CDR3 is 16 residues long. Germline V CDR1 and CDR2: SGDLS, YYNGEE. The V and J ends lost 4 bases and 0 bases respectively, with 14 bases between them. The DNA of the CDR3 is TGTGCCAGCAGCCCGGGCCCCTCTGGCTCTGGAAACACCATATATTTT. This sequence encodes CASSPGPSGSGNTIYF.

The chain is built from TRBV6-4 and TRBJ1-5; D not resolved. The germline V and J ends were trimmed by 10 bases and 0 bases, with 10 bases remaining between them. This CDR3 is built from 13 residues. Germline V CDR1 and CDR2: MRHNA, SNTAGT. The CDR3 DNA reads as TGTGCCACCCCATACGTTAGCAATCAGCCCCAGCATTTT. Translated, it gives CATPYVSNQPQHF.

The V and J genes are TRBV19 and TRBJ2-1, with 13 bases identical to TRBD2. Germline V gene sequence: CDR1 LNHDA, CDR2 SQIVND (reference sequence). V gave up 7 bases and J gave up 3 bases; unmatched junction bases: 6. This CDR3 contains 16 residues. The CDR3 nucleotides read TGTGCCAGTATGAAGGGACTAGCGGGAAACTACAATGAGCAGTTCTTC. The encoded protein is CASMKGLAGNYNEQFF.

This chain joins TRBV7-9 and TRBJ2-2; D is ambiguous. Trimming left V 3 bases short and J 3 bases short, with 11 bases between. The V gene's germline CDR1 is SEHNR and CDR2 FQNEAQ (reference sequence). The CDR3 is 15 residues long. The DNA for the CDR3 is TGTGCCAGCAGCTTCGGGCAGCCGGACACCGGGGAGCTGTTTTTT. This codes for CASSFGQPDTGELFF. Variable domain in full (rest from reference TRBV7-9 and TRBJ2-2): DTGVSQNPRHKITKRGQNVTFRCDPISEHNRLYWYRQTLGQGPEFLTYFQNEAQLEKSRLLSDRFSAERPKGSFSTLEIQRTEQGDSAMYLCASSFGQPDTGELFFGEGSRLTVL.

The J gene is TRBJ2-4, the V gene TRBV28, with TRBD1 as a possible D gene (6 bases). Germline values: CDR1 MDHEN, CDR2 SYDVKM. CDR3 length equals 16 residues. Between the trimmed V and J ends, which lost 6 bases and 0 bases, there was a span of 15 bases. The CDR3 DNA is TGTGCCAGCAGGCCAGGACAGATCCTAGCCAAAAACATTCAGTACTTC. It translates to CASRPGQILAKNIQYF.

The rearrangement uses TRBV4-3 and TRBJ2-6, with D maybe TRBD1 (6 bases). From germline, CDR1 is LGHNA and CDR2 YSLEER. The V end was cut by 5 bases, the J end by 0 bases, with 17 bases between. This CDR3 has 18 residues. CDR3 region: CASSTQDRPNSGANVLTF. In DNA form, the CDR3 reads TGCGCCAGCAGCACCCAAGACAGGCCGAACTCTGGGGCCAACGTCCTGACTTTC.

This clone was found a few times. The chain recombines TRBV19 with TRBJ1-2; a weak D match, TRBD1 (5 bases). The CDR3 contains 16 residues. Trimming removed 6 bases at V and 0 bases at J, with 17 bases between. In germline, CDR1 is LNHDA, CDR2 SQIVND (reference sequence). The CDR3 bases are TGTGCCAGTAGAAACCTGGGCGGGACTTCTAACTATGGCTACACCTTC. It codes for CASRNLGGTSNYGYTF.

The V gene is TRBV2, the J gene TRBJ2-2; D is perhaps TRBD1 (5 bases). The V gene lost 8 bases and the J gene lost 4 bases, with 11 bases spanning the gap. CDR3 length: 13 amino acids. Germline-derived CDR1 and CDR2 are SNHLY and FYNNEI. The CDR3 spells CASGRQITGELFF. The CDR3 region has the DNA TGTGCCAGCGGGCGACAGATCACCGGGGAGCTGTTTTTT.

The rearrangement joins TRBV6-4 to TRBJ2-7, with 8 bases identical to TRBD2. Germline V gives CDR1 MRHNA, CDR2 SNTAGT. V shed 6 bases and J 1 base; nucleotides not matched to a gene: 8. CDR3 length: 15 residues. CDR3 in DNA: TGTGCCAGCAGCGAGGGAGCGGGAGAGTCCTACGAGCAGTACTTC. Its translation is CASSEGAGESYEQYF.

CDR3 sequence reads: CASSPGSYTEAFF. CDR3 in DNA: TGTGCCAGCAGCCCGGGGTCCTACACTGAAGCTTTCTTT. The chain carries TRBV12-3 or TRBV12-4 and TRBJ1-1; unclear D gene. The length of the CDR3 is 13 residues. V was clipped by 6 bases and J by 3 bases, with 11 bases between them.

The V gene is TRBV29-1, the J gene TRBJ2-1; weak D call: TRBD2 (7 bases). V was pared by 1 base and J by 2 bases, with 12 bases between. Germline lookup yields CDR1 SQVTM and CDR2 ANQGSEA. The CDR3 has 15 residues. The CDR3 bases are TGCAGCGTTGAAGCTGGGGGGGGGCCCTACAATGAGCAGTTCTTC. As protein: CSVEAGGGPYNEQFF.

This rearrangement joins TRBV9 to TRBJ2-1; 8 nucleotides line up with TRBD2. With 0 bases clipped from V and 3 bases from J, the junction kept 8 bases outside the gene matches. Germline CDR1 and CDR2: SGDLS and YYNGEE. The CDR3 is made up of 17 amino acids. As DNA, the CDR3 is TGTGCCAGCAGCGTAGAGCTAGCGGGCTCGGACTACAATGAGCAGTTCTTC. Translated: CASSVELAGSDYNEQFF.

This chain joins TRBV19 and TRBJ1-2; 7 bases align to TRBD1. Germline loops: CDR1 LNHDA, CDR2 SQIVND (reference sequence). V was pared by 6 bases and J by 8 bases, with 6 bases of the junction left unmatched. The CDR3 is 12 residues long. CDR3 coding DNA: TGTGCCAGTAGGACAGGGAGTTACGGCTACACCTTC. This translates into CASRTGSYGYTF.

V is TRBV6-6 and J is TRBJ2-1; 8 positions agree with TRBD1. The CDR3 extends over 15 amino acids. Germline trimming cut 2 bases from V and 7 bases from J; bases unmatched to any gene: 7. Germline CDR1 reads MNHNY; CDR2 reads SVGAGI (reference sequence). The DNA for the CDR3 is TGTGCCAGCAGTTACGCCCAGGGGGCGGGTAATGAGCAGTTCTTC. This encodes CASSYAQGAGNEQFF.